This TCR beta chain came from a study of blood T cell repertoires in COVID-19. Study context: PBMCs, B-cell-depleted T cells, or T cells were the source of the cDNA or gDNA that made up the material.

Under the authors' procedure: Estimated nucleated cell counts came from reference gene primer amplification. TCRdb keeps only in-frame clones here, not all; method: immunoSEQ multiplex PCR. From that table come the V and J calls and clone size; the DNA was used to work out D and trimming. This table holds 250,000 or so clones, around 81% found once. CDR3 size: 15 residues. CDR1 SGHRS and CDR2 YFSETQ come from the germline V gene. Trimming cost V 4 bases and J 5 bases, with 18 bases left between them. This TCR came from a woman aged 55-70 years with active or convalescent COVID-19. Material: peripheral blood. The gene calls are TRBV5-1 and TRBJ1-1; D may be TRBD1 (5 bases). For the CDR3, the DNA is TGCGCCAGCAGCCCGGCAGGTACGGGGGGAACTGAAGCTTTCTTT. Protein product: CASSPAGTGGTEAFF.